These 30 T cell receptor beta chains share one sample of origin, sequenced in a study of CD8 T cell repertoires and HIV-1 epitope variants. These receptors' antigens are unknown. Measured with immunoSEQ multiplex PCR; TCRdb has only the in-frame clones, and not every one. The profile shows 5,100 or so clones, about three fifths of them singletons. Sequenced input: cultured CD8+ T cells derived from PBMCs. The receptors were gathered from a male donor with HIV.

J is TRBJ2-7 and V is TRBV4-3, with TRBD2 as a possible D gene (6 bases). The CDR3 runs 16 residues. The V end was cut by 0 bases, the J end by 3 bases, with 15 bases between. Germline values: CDR1 LGHNA, CDR2 YSLEER. The CDR3 region is CASSQDTSSVYYEQYF. The CDR3 nucleotides are TGCGCCAGCAGCCAAGACACTAGCAGTGTATACTACGAGCAGTACTTC.

This chain links TRBV4-3 with TRBJ2-1; D remains unclear. Germline values: CDR1 LGHNA, CDR2 YSLEER. V was cut by 2 bases and J by 6 bases, with 14 bases left in between. The CDR3 consists of 15 residues. CDR3 sequence (DNA): TGCGCCAGCAGCCAAAACCAGGCTGGCGGCAATGAGCAGTTCTTC. Translating gives CASSQNQAGGNEQFF.

In DNA, the CDR3 is TGTGCCAGCAGTTTAGTCGCCGGGGCCGGGAACACTGAAGCTTTCTTT. Translation gives CASSLVAGAGNTEAFF. V usage is TRBV6-5 and J usage is TRBJ1-1, with D tentatively TRBD1 (5 bases). The CDR3 totals 16 residues. The V end lost 4 bases, the J end lost 1 base, and 16 bases lay between the germline ends. CDR1 is MNHEY and CDR2 is SVGAGI in the germline V gene.

The V gene is TRBV25-1, the J gene TRBJ2-1; tentatively, D is TRBD2 (6 bases). Trimming removed 5 bases from V and 9 bases from J, with 11 bases in between. The germline V gene encodes CDR1 MGHDK and CDR2 SYGVNS. CDR3 length equals 12 residues. The CDR3 here is CASSPTSSEQFF. CDR3 coding DNA: TGTGCCAGCAGTCCTACTAGCAGTGAGCAGTTCTTC. The full variable domain, completed using reference TRBV25-1 and TRBJ2-1, is EADIYQTPRYLVIGTGKKITLECSQTMGHDKMYWYQQDPGMELHLIHYSYGVNSTEKGDLSSESTVSRIRTEHFPLTLESARPSHTSQYLCASSPTSSEQFFGPGTRLTVL.

This clone was detected only a few times. The rearrangement links TRBV9 to TRBJ2-1; 9 positions match TRBD2. CDR3 length: 16 residues. Germline loops: CDR1 SGDLS, CDR2 YYNGEE. V lost 2 bases and J lost 2; bases outside the gene matches: 5. CDR3 nucleotide sequence: TGTGCCAGCAGCGTGGGGCTAGCGGGAACCTACAATGAGCAGTTCTTC. Protein: CASSVGLAGTYNEQFF.

The chain is built from TRBV29-1 and TRBJ2-1; 10 positions agree with TRBD2. The germline gives CDR1 SQVTM, CDR2 ANQGSEA. V trimming: 0 bases; J trimming: 7 bases; junction bases outside the gene matches: 12. This CDR3 has 17 residues. The CDR3 spells CSVEDLGRLAGLNEQFF. Written as DNA, the CDR3 is TGCAGCGTTGAAGATTTGGGGAGACTAGCGGGCCTGAATGAGCAGTTCTTC.

This clone was seen a handful of times. The V call is TRBV7-9, the J call TRBJ2-1; the D gene is possibly TRBD1 (5 bases). The CDR3 loop spans 13 amino acids. In germline, CDR1 is SEHNR, CDR2 FQNEAQ (reference sequence). Trimming stripped 5 bases from V and 4 bases from J, with 9 bases between. The CDR3 DNA reads as TGTGCCAGCAGCACCACAGGTTACAATGAGCAGTTCTTC. Residues: CASSTTGYNEQFF.

This chain uses TRBV28 with TRBJ2-1; TRBD2 matches 7 bases. V lost 6 bases to trimming and J lost 7 bases; unmatched junction nucleotides: 12. Germline loops: CDR1 MDHEN, CDR2 SYDVKM. The CDR3 contains 15 residues. DNA of the CDR3: TGTGCCAGCAGCCCCGGAAGGGGAGGGATTAATGAGCAGTTCTTC. Translated, it gives CASSPGRGGINEQFF.

The chain recombines TRBV25-1 with TRBJ1-1; D is undetermined. The CDR3 totals 11 residues. The germline V and J ends were trimmed by 4 bases and 4 bases, with 4 bases remaining between them. Germline V gene sequence: CDR1 MGHDK, CDR2 SYGVNS. CDR3 residues: CASSGSTEAFF. CDR3 sequence (DNA): TGTGCCAGCAGTGGAAGCACTGAAGCTTTCTTT.

The chain couples TRBV30 to TRBJ2-1; 10 bases align to TRBD1. This CDR3 is 14 amino acids long. V lost 2 bases to trimming and J lost 6 bases; unmatched junction nucleotides: 4. Germline-derived CDR1 and CDR2 are GTSNPN and SVGIG (reference sequence). This CDR3 is CAWSPGQGVNEQFF. The CDR3 nucleotides read TGTGCCTGGAGTCCCGGACAGGGGGTCAATGAGCAGTTCTTC.

The chain combines TRBV9 with TRBJ2-2; maybe TRBD1 (6 bases). Between the trimmed V and J ends, which lost 3 bases and 1 base, there was a span of 10 bases. Per germline, CDR1 SGDLS and CDR2 YYNGEE. The CDR3 has 15 amino acids. The CDR3 here is CASSGRDKNTGELFF. The CDR3 nucleotides are TGTGCCAGCAGCGGCCGGGACAAGAACACCGGGGAGCTGTTTTTT.

The chain joins TRBV10-3 to TRBJ2-2, with a weak D call TRBD2 (5 bases). CDR3 length: 15 residues. Trimming removed 4 bases at V and 3 bases at J, with 12 bases between. CDR1 is ENHRY, CDR2 SYGVKD, per germline. In nucleotides, the CDR3 is TGTGCCATCAGTGGGGATCCGAGGGACACCGGGGAGCTGTTTTTT. Translated: CAISGDPRDTGELFF.

The CDR3 is CATSRADTQYF. CDR3 DNA: TGTGCCACCAGCAGAGCAGATACGCAGTATTTT. The gene calls are TRBV15 and TRBJ2-3; D call uncertain. This CDR3 has 11 residues. The V gene's germline CDR1 is LNHNV and CDR2 YYDKDF (reference sequence). V lost 1 base, J lost 4 bases, and 0 bases lay in between.

This chain joins TRBV28 and TRBJ1-5, with D uncertain. This CDR3 is 12 amino acids long. Germline V CDR1 and CDR2: MDHEN, SYDVKM. V lost 6 bases and J lost 12, with 15 bases in between. CDR3 sequence reads: CASSLVEGYQHF. The CDR3 nucleotides read TGTGCCAGCAGCCTAGTTGAGGGTTACCAGCATTTT.

The rearrangement links TRBV27 to TRBJ2-7, with D uncertain. V was cut by 3 bases and J by 2 bases, with 8 bases left in between. Per germline, CDR1 MNHEY and CDR2 SMNVEV (reference sequence). The length of the CDR3 is 13 residues. DNA of the CDR3: TGTGCCAGCAGTTTTCTAGGGACCTACGAGCAGTACTTC. Translated: CASSFLGTYEQYF.

The rearrangement links TRBV7-2 to TRBJ1-5; no definite D call. The CDR3 is 14 residues long. The germline V gene encodes CDR1 SGHTA and CDR2 FQGNSA. V was shortened by 5 bases and J by 0 bases, with 8 bases between the two germline ends. This CDR3 is CASSPSYSNQPQHF. The CDR3 region has the DNA TGTGCCAGCAGCCCGAGCTATAGCAATCAGCCCCAGCATTTT. The full variable domain, completed using reference TRBV7-2 and TRBJ1-5, is GAGVSQSPSNKVTEKGKDVELRCDPISGHTALYWYRQSLGQGLEFLIYFQGNSAPDKSGLPSDRFSAERTGGSVSTLTIQRTQQEDSAVYLCASSPSYSNQPQHFGDGTRLSIL.

This chain joins TRBV7-9 and TRBJ2-7; 9 nucleotides align to TRBD2. V was pared by 1 base and J by 3 bases, with 7 bases of the junction left unmatched. This CDR3 has 16 residues. Germline V gives CDR1 SEHNR, CDR2 FQNEAQ (reference sequence). CDR3 nucleotides: TGTGCCAGCAGCTTAGTTTCGTCTAGCGGGGACTACGAGCAGTACTTC. Amino acid sequence: CASSLVSSSGDYEQYF.

The chain couples TRBV5-6 to TRBJ2-3; the D gene is possibly TRBD2 (6 bases). V was cut by 2 bases and J by 0 bases, with 16 bases left in between. The CDR3 has 17 residues. Looked up from germline, CDR1 is SGHDT and CDR2 is YYEEEE. The CDR3 region has the DNA TGTGCCAGCAGCTTATGGGAGGACGAAACTAGCACAGATACGCAGTATTTT. Protein: CASSLWEDETSTDTQYF.

The chain joins TRBV7-6 to TRBJ1-4, with 12 bases identical to TRBD1. This CDR3 is built from 17 residues. V shed 5 bases, J shed 1 base, and the junction held 5 bases outside the gene matches. Germline lookup yields CDR1 SGHVS and CDR2 FNYEAQ. CDR3 region: CASSPGTGGLTNEKLFF. DNA of the CDR3: TGTGCCAGCAGCCCGGGGACAGGGGGCTTAACTAATGAAAAACTGTTTTTT.

V gene TRBV4-2 combines with J gene TRBJ2-1; weak D call: TRBD1 (6 bases). The CDR3 is 13 residues long. Germline lookup yields CDR1 LGHNA and CDR2 YNFKEQ. V dropped 1 base and J dropped 8 bases, with 9 bases sitting between them. The CDR3 DNA is TGTGCCAGCAGCCAAGGCAGGGGCGATGAGCAGTTCTTC. The encoded protein is CASSQGRGDEQFF.

The CDR3 coding sequence is TGTGCCAGCAGTTACAGGACAGGGGAGGTGAACACTGAAGCTTTCTTT. Translated, it gives CASSYRTGEVNTEAFF. The chain carries TRBV6-5 and TRBJ1-1, with 9 bases fitting TRBD1. J gave up 0 bases and V 2 bases, and 4 bases lay outside the gene matches. The CDR3 consists of 16 residues. Germline V lookup: CDR1 MNHEY, CDR2 SVGAGI.

The rearrangement uses TRBV5-6 and TRBJ2-2, with D unclear. The germline V gene encodes CDR1 SGHDT and CDR2 YYEEEE. The CDR3 consists of 14 residues. V lost 4 bases to trimming and J lost 1 base, with 8 bases between them. CDR3 DNA: TGTGCCAGCAGCCCGGAGATGAACACCGGGGAGCTGTTTTTT. Encoded protein: CASSPEMNTGELFF.

This clone was seen a few times. The rearrangement links TRBV19 to TRBJ1-1; D is perhaps TRBD1 (5 bases). The CDR3 runs 13 residues. Per germline, CDR1 LNHDA and CDR2 SQIVND (reference sequence). V shed 0 bases and J shed 6 bases, with 8 bases lying between them. CDR3 bases: TGTGCCAGTAGTATAGACCGGACACCTGAAGCTTTCTTT. It codes for CASSIDRTPEAFF.

The chain is built from TRBV27 and TRBJ2-1; 14 nucleotides align to TRBD2. The CDR3 runs 15 residues. Germline V gives CDR1 MNHEY, CDR2 SMNVEV (reference sequence). The V segment lost 3 bases and the J segment 5 bases; nucleotides outside the gene matches: 0. The CDR3 bases are TGTGCCAGCAGTTTGGGACTAGCGGGGGACAATGAGCAGTTCTTC. This gives the protein CASSLGLAGDNEQFF.

This chain connects TRBV19 to TRBJ2-1, with a tentative D call TRBD2 (5 bases). The CDR3 is 13 residues long. CDR1 LNHDA and CDR2 SQIVND come from the germline V gene (reference sequence). V was clipped by 3 bases and J by 4 bases, with 7 bases between them. CDR3 amino acids: CASSIGDYNEQFF. The DNA for the CDR3 is TGTGCCAGTAGTATCGGGGATTACAATGAGCAGTTCTTC.

The chain is built from TRBV7-6 and TRBJ2-3; TRBD1 is a possible D gene (5 bases). CDR3 length equals 16 residues. Per the germline V gene, CDR1 is SGHVS and CDR2 is FNYEAQ. The V gene lost 5 bases and the J gene lost 6 bases, with 21 bases spanning the gap. The CDR3 nucleotides are TGTGCCAGCAGCCCACTAATCCCAGGGAACATGGATACGCAGTATTTT. Amino acid sequence: CASSPLIPGNMDTQYF.

The chain uses TRBV28 and TRBJ1-2; D remains unclear. Germline V gene sequence: CDR1 MDHEN, CDR2 SYDVKM. Trimming removed 2 bases from V and 13 bases from J, with 14 bases in between. The CDR3 is 12 residues long. The CDR3 DNA is TGTGCCAGCAGTTTAATAACAGCCGACTGCACCTTC. Its translation: CASSLITADCTF.

The chain is built from TRBV29-1 and TRBJ2-3; the match to TRBD2 covers 8 bases. The CDR3 runs to 13 residues. Trimming took 5 bases from V and 6 from J; bases not matched to a gene: 7. Looked up from germline, CDR1 is SQVTM and CDR2 is ANQGSEA. CDR3 nucleotides: TGCAGCGTTACCGGGACTAGATCCGATACGCAGTATTTT. The encoded protein is CSVTGTRSDTQYF.

This clone came up a few times. The chain carries TRBV27 and TRBJ1-1; TRBD1 matches 8 bases. The length of the CDR3 is 14 residues. Germline V gene sequence: CDR1 MNHEY, CDR2 SMNVEV (reference sequence). The V segment lost 8 bases and the J segment 2 bases; nucleotides outside the gene matches: 7. CDR3 in DNA: TGTGCCAGCGGCGACAGGGGCGGTAACACTGAAGCTTTCTTT. This codes for CASGDRGGNTEAFF.

As regards this clone: The same CDR3 is also encoded by other DNA sequences in this sample. This chain links TRBV6-5 with TRBJ2-7; TRBD2 matches at 9 bases. The germline V gene encodes CDR1 MNHEY and CDR2 SVGAGI. CDR3 size: 14 residues. J was trimmed by 2 bases and V by 5 bases; bases with no gene match: 4. The CDR3 protein is CASSETSGTYEQYF. In nucleotides, the CDR3 is TGTGCCAGCAGTGAGACTAGCGGTACCTACGAGCAGTACTTC.